This T cell receptor (beta chain) is drawn from a study of T-cell memory formation after mild COVID-19. Study conclusions and caveats: Researchers report contracting CD4+ clones mostly in CM and EM, with CD8+ clones in EMRA.

This clonotype was seen only a few times. Its antigen is undetermined. MiXCR was run by TCRdb on the 5' RACE reads, yielding one entry per CDR3 protein. The data show about 210,000 distinct CDR3 sequences, 27% seen once. Sequencing was done on a sample of PBMCs or a T cell subset sorted from them (not recorded which). The sequence came from an adult woman who had mild COVID-19 (a few samples of this study predate the infection). Cell type and time point are not known.

Here the CDR3 reads CASSSTGTSNEQFF. CDR3 DNA sequence: TGTGCCAGCAGCTCCACCGGGACGTCCAATGAGCAGTTCTTC. The chain joins TRBV7-9 to TRBJ2-1; D tentatively fits TRBD1 or TRBD2 (5 bases each). Germline values: CDR1 SEHNR, CDR2 FQNEAQ (reference sequence). The CDR3 consists of 14 residues. V was trimmed by 4 bases and J by 6 bases, leaving 13 bases between them.